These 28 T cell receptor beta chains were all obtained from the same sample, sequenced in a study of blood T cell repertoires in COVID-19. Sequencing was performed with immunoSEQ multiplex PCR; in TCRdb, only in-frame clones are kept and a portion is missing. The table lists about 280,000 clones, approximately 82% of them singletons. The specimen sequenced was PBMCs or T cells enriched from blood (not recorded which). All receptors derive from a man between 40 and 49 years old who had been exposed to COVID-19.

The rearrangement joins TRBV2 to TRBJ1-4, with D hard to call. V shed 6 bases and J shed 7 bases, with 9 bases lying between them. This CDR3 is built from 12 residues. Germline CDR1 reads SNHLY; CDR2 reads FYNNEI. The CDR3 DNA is TGTGCCAGCAGCGGGGAGGGTGAAAAACTGTTTTTT. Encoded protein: CASSGEGEKLFF.

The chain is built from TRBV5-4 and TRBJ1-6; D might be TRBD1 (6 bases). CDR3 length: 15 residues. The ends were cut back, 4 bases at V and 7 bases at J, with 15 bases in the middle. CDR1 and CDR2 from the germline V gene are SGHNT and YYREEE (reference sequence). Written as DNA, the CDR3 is TGTGCCAGCAGCCGAGAGCCTCAGGGGAATTCACCCCTCCACTTT. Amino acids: CASSREPQGNSPLHF.

CDR3 DNA: TGTGCCAGTAGTATAGGGCCGGCCAGGGTCGGAGAGCCCCTCCACTTT. Translation: CASSIGPARVGEPLHF. The J gene is TRBJ1-6, the V gene TRBV19, with D perhaps matching TRBD1 (5 bases). V was cut by 1 base and J by 13 bases, with 20 bases left in between. CDR3 length equals 16 residues. Germline values: CDR1 LNHDA, CDR2 SQIVND (reference sequence).

DNA for the CDR3: TGTGCCAGCAGCGACGTCAGGGCATGGAGGGGTGATGAGCAGTTCTTC. It translates to CASSDVRAWRGDEQFF. The chain is built from TRBV2 and TRBJ2-1; D might be TRBD2 (6 bases). CDR1 and CDR2 from the germline V gene are SNHLY and FYNNEI. V lost 6 bases and J 8 bases, leaving 23 bases between the germline ends. The CDR3 is 16 residues long.

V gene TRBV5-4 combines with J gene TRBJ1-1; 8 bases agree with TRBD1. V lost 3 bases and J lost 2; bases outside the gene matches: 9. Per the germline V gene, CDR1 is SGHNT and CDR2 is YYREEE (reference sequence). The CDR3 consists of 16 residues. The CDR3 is CASSSKSDRGNTEAFF. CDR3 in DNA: TGTGCCAGCAGCTCAAAATCAGACAGGGGTAACACTGAAGCTTTCTTT.

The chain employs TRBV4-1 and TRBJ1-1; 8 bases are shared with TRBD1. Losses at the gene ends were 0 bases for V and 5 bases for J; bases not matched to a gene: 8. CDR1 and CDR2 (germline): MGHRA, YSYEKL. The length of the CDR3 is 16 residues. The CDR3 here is CASSQDPQDRDTEAFF. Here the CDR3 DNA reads TGCGCCAGCAGCCAAGATCCACAGGACAGGGATACTGAAGCTTTCTTT.

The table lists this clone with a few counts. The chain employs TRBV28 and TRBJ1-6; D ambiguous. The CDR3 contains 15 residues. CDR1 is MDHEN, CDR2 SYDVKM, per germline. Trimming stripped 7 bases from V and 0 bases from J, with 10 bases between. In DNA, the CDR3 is TGTGCCAGCACGATGGGGAGCTCCTATAATTCACCCCTCCACTTT. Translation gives CASTMGSSYNSPLHF.

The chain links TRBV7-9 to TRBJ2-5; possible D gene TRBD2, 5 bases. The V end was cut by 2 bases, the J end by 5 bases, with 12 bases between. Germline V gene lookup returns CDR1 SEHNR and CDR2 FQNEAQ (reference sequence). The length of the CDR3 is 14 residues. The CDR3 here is CASSLMEASETQYF. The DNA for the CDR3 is TGTGCCAGCAGCTTAATGGAGGCCTCGGAGACCCAGTACTTC.

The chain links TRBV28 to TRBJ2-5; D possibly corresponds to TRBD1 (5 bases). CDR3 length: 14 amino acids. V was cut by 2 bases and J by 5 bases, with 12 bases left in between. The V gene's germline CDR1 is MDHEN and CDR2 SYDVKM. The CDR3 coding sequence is TGTGCCAGCAGTTTACCCCAGGGATGGGAGACCCAGTACTTC. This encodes CASSLPQGWETQYF.

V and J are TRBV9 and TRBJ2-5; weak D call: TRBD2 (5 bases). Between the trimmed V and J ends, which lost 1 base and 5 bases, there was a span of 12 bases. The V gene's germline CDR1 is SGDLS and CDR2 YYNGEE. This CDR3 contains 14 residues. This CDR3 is CASSVRWGEETQYF. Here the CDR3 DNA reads TGTGCCAGCAGCGTACGGTGGGGAGAGGAGACCCAGTACTTC.

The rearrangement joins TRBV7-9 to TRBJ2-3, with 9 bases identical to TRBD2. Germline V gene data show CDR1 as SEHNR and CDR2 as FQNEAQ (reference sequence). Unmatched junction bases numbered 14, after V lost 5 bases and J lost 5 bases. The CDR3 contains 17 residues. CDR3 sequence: CASSPGLASSLGDTQYF. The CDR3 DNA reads TGTGCCAGCAGCCCAGGACTAGCGTCATCATTAGGAGATACGCAGTATTTT.

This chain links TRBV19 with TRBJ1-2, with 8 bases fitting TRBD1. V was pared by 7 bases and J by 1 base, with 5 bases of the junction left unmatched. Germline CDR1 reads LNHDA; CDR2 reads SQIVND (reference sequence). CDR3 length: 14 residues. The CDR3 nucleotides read TGTGCCAGTACTAGGACAGGGATTAACTATGGCTACACCTTC. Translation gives CASTRTGINYGYTF.

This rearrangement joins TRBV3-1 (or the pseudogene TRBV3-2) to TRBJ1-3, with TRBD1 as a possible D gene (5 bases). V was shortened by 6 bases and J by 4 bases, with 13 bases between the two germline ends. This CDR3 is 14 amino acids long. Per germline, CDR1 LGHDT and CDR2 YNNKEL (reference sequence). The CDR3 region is CASRNTGLGNTIYF. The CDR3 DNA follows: TGTGCCAGCAGGAATACAGGTTTAGGAAACACCATATATTTT.

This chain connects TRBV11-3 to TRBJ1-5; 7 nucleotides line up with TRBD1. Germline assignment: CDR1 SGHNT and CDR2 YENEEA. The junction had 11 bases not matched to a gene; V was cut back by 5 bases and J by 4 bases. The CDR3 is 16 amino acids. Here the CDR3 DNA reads TGTGCCAGCAGCGAAGACACAGGGGACTCGAATCAGCCCCAGCATTTT. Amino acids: CASSEDTGDSNQPQHF. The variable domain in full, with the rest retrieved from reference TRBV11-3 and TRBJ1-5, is EAGVVQSPRYKIIEKKQPVAFWCNPISGHNTLYWYLQNLGQGPELLIRYENEEAVDDSQLPKDRFSAERLKGVDSTLKIQPAELGDSAVYLCASSEDTGDSNQPQHFGDGTRLSIL.

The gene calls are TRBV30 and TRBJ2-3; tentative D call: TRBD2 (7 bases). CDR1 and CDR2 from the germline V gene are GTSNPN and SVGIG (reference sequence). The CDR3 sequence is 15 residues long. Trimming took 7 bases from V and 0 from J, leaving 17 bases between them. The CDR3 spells CAYQGGSGSTDTQYF. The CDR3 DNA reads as TGTGCCTACCAAGGGGGTAGCGGGAGCACAGATACGCAGTATTTT.

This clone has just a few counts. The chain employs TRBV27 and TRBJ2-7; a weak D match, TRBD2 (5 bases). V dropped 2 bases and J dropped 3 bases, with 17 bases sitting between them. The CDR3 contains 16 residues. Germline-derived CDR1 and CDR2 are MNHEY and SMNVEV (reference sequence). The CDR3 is CASSLRFGVQIYEQYF. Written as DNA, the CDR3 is TGTGCCAGCAGTTTACGATTCGGGGTTCAAATCTACGAGCAGTACTTC.

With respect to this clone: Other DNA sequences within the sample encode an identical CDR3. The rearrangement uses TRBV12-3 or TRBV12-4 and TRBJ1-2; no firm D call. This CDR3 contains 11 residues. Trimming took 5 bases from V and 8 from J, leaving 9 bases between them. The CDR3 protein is CASSTRGGYTF. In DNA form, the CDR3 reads TGTGCCAGCAGTACCCGGGGAGGCTACACCTTC.

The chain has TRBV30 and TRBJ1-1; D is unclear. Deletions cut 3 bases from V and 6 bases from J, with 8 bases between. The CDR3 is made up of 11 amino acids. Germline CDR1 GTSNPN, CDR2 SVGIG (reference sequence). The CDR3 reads CAWSDIAEAFF. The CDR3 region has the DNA TGTGCCTGGAGCGACATAGCTGAAGCTTTCTTT. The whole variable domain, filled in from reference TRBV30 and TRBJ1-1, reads SQTIHQWPATLVQPVGSPLSLECTVEGTSNPNLYWYRQAAGRGLQLLFYSVGIGQISSEVPQNLSASRPQDRQFILSSKKLLLSDSGFYLCAWSDIAEAFFGQGTRLTVV.

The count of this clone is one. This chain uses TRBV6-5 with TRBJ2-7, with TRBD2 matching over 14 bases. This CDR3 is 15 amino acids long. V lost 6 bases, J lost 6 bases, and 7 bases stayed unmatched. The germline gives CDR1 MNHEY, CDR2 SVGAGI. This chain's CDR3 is CASRRGLAGEAEQYF. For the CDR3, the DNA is TGTGCCAGCAGGAGGGGACTAGCGGGAGAGGCCGAGCAGTACTTC.

The CDR3 loop is CASSIYAGGPTTNEQFF. The CDR3, as DNA: TGTGCCAGTAGTATATATGCGGGAGGGCCCACAACAAATGAGCAGTTCTTC. The chain joins TRBV19 to TRBJ2-1; 9 bases agree with TRBD2. V was clipped by 2 bases and J by 7 bases; unmatched bases: 12. Looked up from germline, CDR1 is LNHDA and CDR2 is SQIVND (reference sequence). The CDR3 consists of 17 residues.

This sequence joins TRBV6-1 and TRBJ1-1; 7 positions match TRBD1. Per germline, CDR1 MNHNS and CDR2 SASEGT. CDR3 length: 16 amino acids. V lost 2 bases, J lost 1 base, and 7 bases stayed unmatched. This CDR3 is CASSEMEGAGNTEAFF. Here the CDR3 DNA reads TGTGCCAGCAGTGAAATGGAGGGGGCTGGGAACACTGAAGCTTTCTTT.

CDR3 bases: TGTGCCAGCAGACTTCTGAAGGGGGACACAGATACGCAGTATTTT. Translated, it gives CASRLLKGDTDTQYF. J is TRBJ2-3 and V is TRBV7-9; D is perhaps TRBD1 (6 bases). The V gene's germline CDR1 is SEHNR and CDR2 FQNEAQ (reference sequence). V was pared by 6 bases and J by 2 bases, with 15 bases between. The CDR3 spans 15 residues.

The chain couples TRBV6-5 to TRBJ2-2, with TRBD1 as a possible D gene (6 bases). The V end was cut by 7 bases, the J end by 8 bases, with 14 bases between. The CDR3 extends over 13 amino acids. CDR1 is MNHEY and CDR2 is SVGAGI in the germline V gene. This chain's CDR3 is CASIDRIGGELFF. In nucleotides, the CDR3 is TGTGCCAGCATCGACAGGATCGGTGGGGAGCTGTTTTTT.

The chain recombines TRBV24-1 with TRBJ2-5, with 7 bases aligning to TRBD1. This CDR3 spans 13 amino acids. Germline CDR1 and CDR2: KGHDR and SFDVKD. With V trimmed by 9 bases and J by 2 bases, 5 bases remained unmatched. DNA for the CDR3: TGTGCCACCCAGCCGGGACAGCAAGAGACCCAGTACTTC. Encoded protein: CATQPGQQETQYF.

The chain's CDR3 is CASSVAAQGGYTF. In nucleotides, the CDR3 is TGTGCCAGCAGCGTAGCGGCGCAGGGCGGCTACACCTTC. This chain joins TRBV9 and TRBJ1-2, with D maybe TRBD1 (5 bases). This CDR3 is 13 amino acids long. The germline V gene encodes CDR1 SGDLS and CDR2 YYNGEE. The germline V and J ends were trimmed by 0 bases and 8 bases, with 11 bases remaining between them.

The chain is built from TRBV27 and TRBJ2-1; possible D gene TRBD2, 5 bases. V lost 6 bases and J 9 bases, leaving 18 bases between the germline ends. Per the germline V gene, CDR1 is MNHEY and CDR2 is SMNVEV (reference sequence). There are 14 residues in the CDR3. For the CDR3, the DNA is TGTGCCAGCAGACTGGGCCCGGGGTCGGGTGAGCAGTTCTTC. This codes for CASRLGPGSGEQFF.

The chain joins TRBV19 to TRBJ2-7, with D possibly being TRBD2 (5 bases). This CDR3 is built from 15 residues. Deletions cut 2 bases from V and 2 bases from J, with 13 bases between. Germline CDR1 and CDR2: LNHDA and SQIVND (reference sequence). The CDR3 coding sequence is TGTGCCAGTAGTATAAGGCGGGCCGGCGCCTACGAGCAGTACTTC. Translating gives CASSIRRAGAYEQYF.

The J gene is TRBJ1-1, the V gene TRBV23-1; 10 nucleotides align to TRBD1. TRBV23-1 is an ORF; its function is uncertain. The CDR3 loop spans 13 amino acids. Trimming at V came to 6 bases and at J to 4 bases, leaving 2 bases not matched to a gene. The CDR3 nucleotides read TGCGCCAGCAGCGGACAGGGGGGCACTGAAGCTTTCTTT. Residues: CASSGQGGTEAFF.